This TCR beta chain derives from a study of T cell responses to AZD1222 COVID-19 vaccine. The length of the CDR3 is 14 residues. In germline, CDR1 is SGHTA, CDR2 FQGTGA. The V and J ends lost 4 bases and 7 bases, in that order; junction bases with no gene match: 7. Regarding this clone: What it recognizes is unknown.

General study points: The number of AZD1222 recipients seropositive at baseline was only 5 to 7.

Repertoires were generated with immunoSEQ multiplex PCR, while TCRdb's copy carries only in-frame clones and drops some. The table lists roughly 190,000 clones, around nine tenths of them singletons. This clonotype originated in an adult who received the MenACWY meningococcal vaccine as a control. The material was peripheral blood, obtained 28 days after the second dose of the MenACWY control vaccine. The chain has TRBV7-3 and TRBJ2-7; 10 positions match TRBD2. CDR3 sequence: CASSSGLALGEQYF. The CDR3 nucleotides are TGTGCCAGCAGCTCGGGACTAGCGTTGGGGGAGCAGTACTTC.